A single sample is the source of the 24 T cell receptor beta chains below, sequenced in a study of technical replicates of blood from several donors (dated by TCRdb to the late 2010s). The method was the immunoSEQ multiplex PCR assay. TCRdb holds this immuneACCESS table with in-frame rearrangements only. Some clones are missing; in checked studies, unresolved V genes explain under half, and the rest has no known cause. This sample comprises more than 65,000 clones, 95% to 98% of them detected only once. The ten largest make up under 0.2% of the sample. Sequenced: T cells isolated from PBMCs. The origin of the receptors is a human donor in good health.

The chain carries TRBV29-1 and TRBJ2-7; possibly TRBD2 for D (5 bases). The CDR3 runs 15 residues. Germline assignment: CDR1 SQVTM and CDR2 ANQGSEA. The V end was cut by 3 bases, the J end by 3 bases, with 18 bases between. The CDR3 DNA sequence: TGCAGCGTTGAGATTGGTACTAGAACCTACTACGAGCAGTACTTC. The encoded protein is CSVEIGTRTYYEQYF.

The CDR3 protein is CASSVGGQGLFNYGYTF. The CDR3 region has the DNA TGTGCCAGCAGCGTAGGCGGACAGGGCCTCTTTAACTATGGCTACACCTTC. This chain uses TRBV9 with TRBJ1-2; 8 bases agree with TRBD1. This CDR3 is built from 17 residues. V gave up 0 bases and J gave up 1 base; unmatched junction bases: 8. Germline loops: CDR1 SGDLS, CDR2 YYNGEE.

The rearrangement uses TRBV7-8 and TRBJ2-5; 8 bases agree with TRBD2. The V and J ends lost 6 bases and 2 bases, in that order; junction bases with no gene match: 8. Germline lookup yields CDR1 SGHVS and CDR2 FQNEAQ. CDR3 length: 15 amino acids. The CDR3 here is CASSLGIAGQETQYF. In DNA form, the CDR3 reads TGTGCCAGCAGTCTGGGAATAGCGGGGCAAGAGACCCAGTACTTC.

The CDR3 reads CASSVGLDSNGNQPQHF. Written as DNA, the CDR3 is TGTGCCAGCAGCGTAGGCTTGGACTCCAATGGAAATCAGCCCCAGCATTTT. The J gene is TRBJ1-5, the V gene TRBV9, with D unclear. CDR3 length: 17 residues. Trimming removed 0 bases at V and 4 bases at J, with 17 bases between. From germline, CDR1 is SGDLS and CDR2 YYNGEE.

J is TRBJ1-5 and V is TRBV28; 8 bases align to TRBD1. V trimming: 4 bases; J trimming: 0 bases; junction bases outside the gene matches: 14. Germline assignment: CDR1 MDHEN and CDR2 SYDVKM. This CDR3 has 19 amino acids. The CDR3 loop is CASSSEKTGGAYSNQPQHF. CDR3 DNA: TGTGCCAGCAGTTCTGAAAAAACAGGGGGGGCGTATAGCAATCAGCCCCAGCATTTT.

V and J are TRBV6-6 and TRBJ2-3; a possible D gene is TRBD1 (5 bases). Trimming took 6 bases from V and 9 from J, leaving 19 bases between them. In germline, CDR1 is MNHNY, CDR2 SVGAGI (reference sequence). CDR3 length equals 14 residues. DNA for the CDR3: TGTGCCAGCAGGAGTGGGCAGGGTGCGATAACGCAGTATTTT. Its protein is CASRSGQGAITQYF.

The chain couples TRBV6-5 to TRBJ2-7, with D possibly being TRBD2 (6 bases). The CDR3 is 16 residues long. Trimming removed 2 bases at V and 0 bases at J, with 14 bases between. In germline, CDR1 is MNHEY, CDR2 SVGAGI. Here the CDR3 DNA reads TGTGCCAGCAGTTACACCCCTGGGACTTACTCCTACGAGCAGTACTTC. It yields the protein CASSYTPGTYSYEQYF.

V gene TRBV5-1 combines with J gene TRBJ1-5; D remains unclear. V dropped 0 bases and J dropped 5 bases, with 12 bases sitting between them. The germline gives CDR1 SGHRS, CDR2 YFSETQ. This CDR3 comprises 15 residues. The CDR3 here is CASSLGSGNYQPQHF. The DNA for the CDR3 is TGCGCCAGCAGCTTGGGCTCCGGGAACTATCAGCCCCAGCATTTT.

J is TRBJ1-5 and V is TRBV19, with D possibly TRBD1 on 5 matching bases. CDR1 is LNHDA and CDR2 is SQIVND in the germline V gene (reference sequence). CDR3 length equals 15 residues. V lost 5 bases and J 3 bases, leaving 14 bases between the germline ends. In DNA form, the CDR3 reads TGTGCCAGTAGTCCCAGAGACAGCCACAATCAGCCCCAGCATTTT. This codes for CASSPRDSHNQPQHF. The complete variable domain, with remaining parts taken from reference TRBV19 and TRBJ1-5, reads DGGITQSPKYLFRKEGQNVTLSCEQNLNHDAMYWYRQDPGQGLRLIYYSQIVNDFQKGDIAEGYSVSREKKESFPLTVTSAQKNPTAFYLCASSPRDSHNQPQHFGDGTRLSIL.

The CDR3, as DNA: TGCGCCAGCAGGGGGGGGCCGGGAGTGGGATACGAGCAGTACTTC. This translates into CASRGGPGVGYEQYF. The chain uses TRBV5-1 and TRBJ2-7; tentatively, D is TRBD2 (7 bases). The germline V and J ends were trimmed by 5 bases and 4 bases, with 19 bases remaining between them. The germline CDR1 and CDR2 sequences are SGHRS and YFSETQ. The CDR3 has 15 amino acids.

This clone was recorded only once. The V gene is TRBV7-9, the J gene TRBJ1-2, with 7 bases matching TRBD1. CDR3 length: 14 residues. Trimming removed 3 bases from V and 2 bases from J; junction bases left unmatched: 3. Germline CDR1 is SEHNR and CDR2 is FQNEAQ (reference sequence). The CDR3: CASSLGQQNYGYTF. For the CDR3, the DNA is TGTGCCAGCAGCTTGGGACAGCAGAACTATGGCTACACCTTC.

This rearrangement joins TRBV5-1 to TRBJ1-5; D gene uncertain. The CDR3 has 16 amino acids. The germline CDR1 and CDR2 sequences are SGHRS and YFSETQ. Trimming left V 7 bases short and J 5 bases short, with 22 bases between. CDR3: CASVRRRPSSYQPQHF. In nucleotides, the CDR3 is TGCGCCAGCGTTCGTCGGCGGCCCAGCAGTTATCAGCCCCAGCATTTT.

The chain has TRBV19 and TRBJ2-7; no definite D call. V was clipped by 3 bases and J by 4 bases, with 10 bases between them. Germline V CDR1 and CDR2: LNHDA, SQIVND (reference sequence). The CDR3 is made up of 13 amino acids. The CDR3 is CASSMRPDYEQYF. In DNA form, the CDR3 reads TGTGCCAGTAGTATGAGGCCGGATTACGAGCAGTACTTC.

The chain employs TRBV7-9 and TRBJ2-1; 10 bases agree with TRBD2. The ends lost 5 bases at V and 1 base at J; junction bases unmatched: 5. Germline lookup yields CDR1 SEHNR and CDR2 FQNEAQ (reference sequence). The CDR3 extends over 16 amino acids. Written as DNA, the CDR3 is TGTGCCAGCAGCATAAGCGGGGGGGGATCCTACAATGAGCAGTTCTTC. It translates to CASSISGGGSYNEQFF.

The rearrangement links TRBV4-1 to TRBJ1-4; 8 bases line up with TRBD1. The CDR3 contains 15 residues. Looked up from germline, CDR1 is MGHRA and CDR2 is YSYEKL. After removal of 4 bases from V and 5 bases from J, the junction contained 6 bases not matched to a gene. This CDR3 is CASSRSRDRNEKLFF. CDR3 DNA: TGCGCCAGCAGCCGCAGCCGGGACAGGAATGAAAAACTGTTTTTT.

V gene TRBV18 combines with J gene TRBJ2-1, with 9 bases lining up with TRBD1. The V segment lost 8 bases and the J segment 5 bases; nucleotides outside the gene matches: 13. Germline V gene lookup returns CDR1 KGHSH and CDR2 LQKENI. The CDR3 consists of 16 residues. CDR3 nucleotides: TGTGCCAGCCGTCCGTATCGGACAGGGGATCACAATGAGCAGTTCTTC. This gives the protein CASRPYRTGDHNEQFF.

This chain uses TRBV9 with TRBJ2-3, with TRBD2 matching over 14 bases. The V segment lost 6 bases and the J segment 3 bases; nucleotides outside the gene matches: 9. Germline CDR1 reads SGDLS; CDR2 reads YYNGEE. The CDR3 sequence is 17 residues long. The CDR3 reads CASNRLGTSGSTDTQYF. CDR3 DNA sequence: TGTGCCAGCAACAGGCTCGGGACTAGCGGGAGTACAGATACGCAGTATTTT.

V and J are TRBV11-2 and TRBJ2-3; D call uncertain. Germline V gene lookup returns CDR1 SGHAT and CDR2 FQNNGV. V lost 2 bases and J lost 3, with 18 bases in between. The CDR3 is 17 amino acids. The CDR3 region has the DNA TGTGCCAGCAGCTTAACGACTGCCGTTTTCTCTACAGATACGCAGTATTTT. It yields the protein CASSLTTAVFSTDTQYF.

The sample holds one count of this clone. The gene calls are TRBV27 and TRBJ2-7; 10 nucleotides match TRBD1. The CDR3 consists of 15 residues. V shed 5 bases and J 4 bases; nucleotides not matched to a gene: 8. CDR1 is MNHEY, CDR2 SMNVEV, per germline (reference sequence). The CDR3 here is CASSPTDRGLYEQYF. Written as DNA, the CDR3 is TGTGCCAGCAGTCCGACCGACAGGGGGCTATACGAGCAGTACTTC.

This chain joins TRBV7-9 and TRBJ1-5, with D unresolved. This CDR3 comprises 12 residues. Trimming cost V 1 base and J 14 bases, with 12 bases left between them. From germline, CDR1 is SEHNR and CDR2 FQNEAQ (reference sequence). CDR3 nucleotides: TGTGCCAGCAGCTTAGTCGGTGGAGGAGAGCATTTT. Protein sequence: CASSLVGGGEHF.

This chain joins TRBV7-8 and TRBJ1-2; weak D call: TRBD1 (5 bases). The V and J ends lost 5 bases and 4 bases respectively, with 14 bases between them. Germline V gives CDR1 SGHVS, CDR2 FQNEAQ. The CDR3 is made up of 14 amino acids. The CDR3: CASSLTQGFYGYTF. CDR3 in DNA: TGTGCCAGCAGCCTTACTCAGGGCTTCTATGGCTACACCTTC. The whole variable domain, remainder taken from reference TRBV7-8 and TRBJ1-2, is GAGVSQSPRYKVAKRGQDVALRCDPISGHVSLFWYQQALGQGPEFLTYFQNEAQLDKSGLPSDRFFAERPEGSVSTLKIQRTQQEDSAVYLCASSLTQGFYGYTFGSGTRLTVV.

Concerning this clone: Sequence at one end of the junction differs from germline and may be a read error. The CDR3 loop is CASSERDEKAQF. CDR3 nucleotides: TGTGCCAGCAGCGAGCGGGACGAAAAAGCTCAATTC. The chain carries TRBV5-4 and TRBJ2-7, with 7 bases lining up with TRBD2. The CDR3 extends over 12 amino acids. From germline, CDR1 is SGHNT and CDR2 YYREEE (reference sequence).

CDR3 nucleotides: TGTGCCAGCAGTGAACCGGGGGAACTGTTTTTT. This translates into CASSEPGELFF. The rearrangement uses TRBV2 and TRBJ1-4; D is possibly TRBD1 (5 bases). Germline loops: CDR1 SNHLY, CDR2 FYNNEI. The CDR3 has 11 amino acids. The V end was cut by 2 bases, the J end by 12 bases, with 7 bases between.

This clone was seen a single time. The CDR3 protein is CASSLEGQGLLNEQFF. The CDR3 region has the DNA TGTGCCAGCAGCTTGGAGGGACAGGGATTATTGAATGAGCAGTTCTTC. The chain is built from TRBV5-8 and TRBJ2-1, with 9 positions matching TRBD1. The V gene end was trimmed by 0 bases and the J gene end by 7 bases; junction bases not matched to a gene: 8. Per germline, CDR1 SGHTS and CDR2 YDEGEE. The CDR3 has 16 residues.